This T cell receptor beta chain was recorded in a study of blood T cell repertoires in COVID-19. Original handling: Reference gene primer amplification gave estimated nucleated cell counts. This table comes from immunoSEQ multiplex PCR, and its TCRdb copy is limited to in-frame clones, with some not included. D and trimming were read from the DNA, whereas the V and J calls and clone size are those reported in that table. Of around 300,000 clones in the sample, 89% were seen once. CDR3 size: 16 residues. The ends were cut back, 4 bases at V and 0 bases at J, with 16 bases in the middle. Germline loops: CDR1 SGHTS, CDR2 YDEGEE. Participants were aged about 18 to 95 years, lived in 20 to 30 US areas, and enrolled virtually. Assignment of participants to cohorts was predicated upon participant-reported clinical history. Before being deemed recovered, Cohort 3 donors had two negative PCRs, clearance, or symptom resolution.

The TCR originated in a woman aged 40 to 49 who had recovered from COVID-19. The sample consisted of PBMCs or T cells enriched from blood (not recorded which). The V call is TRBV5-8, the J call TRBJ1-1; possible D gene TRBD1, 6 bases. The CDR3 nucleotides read TGTGCCAGCAGCCCTGACAGGCCGCCCGTGAACACTGAAGCTTTCTTT. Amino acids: CASSPDRPPVNTEAFF.